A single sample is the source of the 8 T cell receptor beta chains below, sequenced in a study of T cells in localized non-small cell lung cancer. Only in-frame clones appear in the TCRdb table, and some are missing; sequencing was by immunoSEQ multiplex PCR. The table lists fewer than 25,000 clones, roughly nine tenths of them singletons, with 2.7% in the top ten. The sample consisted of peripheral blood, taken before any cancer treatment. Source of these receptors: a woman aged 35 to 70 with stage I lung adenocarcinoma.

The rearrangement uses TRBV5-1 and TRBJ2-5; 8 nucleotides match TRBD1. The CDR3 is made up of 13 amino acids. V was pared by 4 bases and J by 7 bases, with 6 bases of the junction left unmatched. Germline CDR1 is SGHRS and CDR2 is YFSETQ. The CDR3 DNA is TGCGCCAGCAGCCCGGACAGGGATGCGACCCAGTACTTC. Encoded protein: CASSPDRDATQYF.

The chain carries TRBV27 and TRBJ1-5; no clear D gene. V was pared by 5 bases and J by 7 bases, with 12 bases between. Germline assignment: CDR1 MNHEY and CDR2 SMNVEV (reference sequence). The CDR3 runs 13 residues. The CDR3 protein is CASSPGTHQPQHF. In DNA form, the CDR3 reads TGTGCCAGCAGTCCGGGTACGCACCAGCCCCAGCATTTT.

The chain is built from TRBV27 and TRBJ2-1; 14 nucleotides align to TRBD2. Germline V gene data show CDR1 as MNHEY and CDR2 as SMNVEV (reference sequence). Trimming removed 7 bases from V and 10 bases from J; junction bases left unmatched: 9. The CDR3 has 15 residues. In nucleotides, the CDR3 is TGTGCCAGCACTACCGGGACTAGCGGGAGAGGCGAGCAGTTCTTC. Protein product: CASTTGTSGRGEQFF.

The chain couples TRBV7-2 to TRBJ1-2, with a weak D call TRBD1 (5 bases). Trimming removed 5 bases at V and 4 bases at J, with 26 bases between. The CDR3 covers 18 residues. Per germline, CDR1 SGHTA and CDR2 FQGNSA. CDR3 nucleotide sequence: TGTGCCAGCAGCCTTAACCGGGACGCGGGGAAAGGTGGCTATGGCTACACCTTC. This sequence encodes CASSLNRDAGKGGYGYTF.

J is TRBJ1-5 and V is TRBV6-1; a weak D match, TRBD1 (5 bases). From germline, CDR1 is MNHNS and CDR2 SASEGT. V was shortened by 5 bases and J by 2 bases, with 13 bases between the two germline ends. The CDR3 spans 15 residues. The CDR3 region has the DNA TGTGCCAGCAGTTCAGGGTATTTGGGCAATCAGCCCCAGCATTTT. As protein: CASSSGYLGNQPQHF.

The CDR3 nucleotides are TGTGCCAGTAGTATGTGGACAGTTGGGGACACTGAAGCTTTCTTT. Encoded protein: CASSMWTVGDTEAFF. The chain recombines TRBV19 with TRBJ1-1; a possible D gene is TRBD1 (6 bases). This CDR3 spans 15 amino acids. Germline CDR1 is LNHDA and CDR2 is SQIVND (reference sequence). The V end lost 3 bases, the J end lost 3 bases, and 14 bases lay between the germline ends. Filled out from reference TRBV19 and TRBJ1-1, the complete variable domain reads DGGITQSPKYLFRKEGQNVTLSCEQNLNHDAMYWYRQDPGQGLRLIYYSQIVNDFQKGDIAEGYSVSREKKESFPLTVTSAQKNPTAFYLCASSMWTVGDTEAFFGQGTRLTVV.

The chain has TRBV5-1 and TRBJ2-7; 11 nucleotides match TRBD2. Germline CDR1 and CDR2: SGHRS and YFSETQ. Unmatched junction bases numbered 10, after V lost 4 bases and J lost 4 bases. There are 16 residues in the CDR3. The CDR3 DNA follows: TGCGCCAGCAGCCCCGGGACTAGCGGACTGACTTACGAGCAGTACTTC. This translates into CASSPGTSGLTYEQYF.

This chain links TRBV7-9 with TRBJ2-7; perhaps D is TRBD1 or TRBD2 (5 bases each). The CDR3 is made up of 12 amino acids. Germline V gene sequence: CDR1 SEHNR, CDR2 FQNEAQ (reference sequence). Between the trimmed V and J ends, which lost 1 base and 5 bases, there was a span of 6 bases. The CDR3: CASSLGGDEQYF. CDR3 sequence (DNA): TGTGCCAGCAGCTTAGGAGGGGACGAGCAGTACTTC.